The present T cell receptor (beta chain) was sequenced within a study of molecular identifiers for immune sequencing clone quantification (dated by TCRdb to 2017 to 2018). Some background on the complete study: For a replicate experiment, RNA from 20,000 or 100,000 naive CD8 T cells was divided into five aliquots, of which four were sequenced. This methods study used CD8 T cells to benchmark TCR RNA copy counting and molecular-identifier clustering-based TCR repertoire sequencing (MIDCIRS). Broad study findings and their caveats: Modeling gave about 3.2 recovered TCR RNA copies per cell versus about 10 by digital PCR, implying approximately 30% capture efficiency. In CMV-specific effector cells, clones with more than 20 RNA copies contained over 99% of molecules, whereas in naive cells such clones contained under 1% of molecules. A single cell's worth of spiked-in Jurkat TCR RNA was reported detectable even among one million naive CD8 T cells. The sizes of highly expanded clones could end up underestimated when identical TCR molecules share a barcode. When barcode sub-clustering was not used, chimeric consensus sequences inflated TCR diversity, with chimeras reaching as high as 47%.

From the germline V gene, CDR1 is SGHTA and CDR2 is FQGNSA. V trim: 3 bases; J trim: 0 bases; unmatched bases: 6. The CDR3 starts with the cysteine, ends with the phenylalanine, and has 18 residues. Only the CDR3 portion is preserved as DNA: 54 bases, with reading frame beginning at the first base. Receptors were amplified or captured by PCR. TCRdb shows the sequencer as Illumina MiSeq. The Qiagen AllPrep DNA/RNA kit was used to purify total RNA. Before analysis, reads from multiple sequencing runs of one library were combined. The original pipeline was this. Only reads with exact TCR constant sequence were kept, trimmed to 150 nt, and grouped by their 12-nt molecular barcodes. Reads in each barcode group were sub-clustered using a 15% Levenshtein threshold, and a quality-weighted consensus sequence was built for each RNA molecule. Non-functional sequences were filtered out, along with any lower-count sequence sitting one edit away from another sequence. Barcode sub-clusters with fewer than 20% of the maximum read count were removed, based on fitting two negative binomial distributions. TCRdb's own reprocessing of the public reads used fastp at Q25 and MiXCR and kept productive beta chains. For every CDR3 protein sequence, its rows merge into one entry that carries the most common genes and DNA. These V and J calls derive from TCRdb rather than the authors' analysis. The sample table contains 35,000 to 45,000 distinct CDR3 sequences; only one count was recorded for approximately 18% of them. The ten most abundant clones make up approximately 7.1% of the sample.

This clonotype has ten or more counts. Its antigen has not been determined. Qualities for individual bases were not recorded, and no much larger clone is one base off. On a BD FACSAria II, naive CD8 T cells were FACS-sorted as CD8+CD4-CCR7+CD45RA+ and collected into RLT Plus buffer. Some naive CD8 T cell RNA was split equally between MIDCIRS and a Smart-seq2-style 5'RACE protocol for a sensitivity comparison. Enrichment of CD8 T cells was performed with RosetteSep CD8+ T Cell Enrichment Cocktail and Ficoll-Paque, after which ACK red cell lysis was carried out. Sequenced: naive CD8+ T cells from blood, with Jurkat cell RNA spiked in. Reading the label with the study, this specimen's cell subset or site is: FACS-sorted CD8+CD4-CCR7+CD45RA+ naive T cells. The origin of this receptor is a human donor in good health. Some libraries in this study had Jurkat cell RNA spiked in. The chain is assembled from TRBV7-2 and TRBJ2-6; 9 of the junction bases match TRBD1. The nucleotide sequence is TGTGCCAGCAGCTTGTGGGACAGGGTACTCTCTGGGGCCAACGTCCTGACTTTC. This codes for CASSLWDRVLSGANVLTF.